This TCR beta chain was recorded in a study of metastatic and nonmetastatic thyroid tumors (dated by TCRdb to the early 2020s). For context, the study as a whole: Repertoires from peripheral blood and from tumor or nodule tissue samples of malignant and benign thyroid patients were compared.

In regard to this clone: Its antigen is still unknown. No clone much larger than this one lies a single base away; base qualities are absent.

The library was prepared using PCR. Sequenced on an Illumina HiSeq 4000. High-throughput sequencing was used to profile the CDR3 region of the TCR beta-chain in every patient. The study's processing was this. CDR3 differences across clinicopathological groups were used to build a classifier for discriminating distant-metastatic papillary thyroid cancer patients. The Shannon index was used to assess repertoire diversity, and the Morisita-Horn index was used to assess tumor-blood repertoire similarity. TCRdb reprocessed the public reads (quality trimming at Q25 with fastp, clone calling with MiXCR) and kept in-frame beta chains. The V and J calls were determined by TCRdb, not by the authors. This sample is represented by roughly 5,100 clones; roughly 34% of them were singletons. 30% to 40% of the sample belongs to the ten largest clones. Before undergoing thyroid surgery, none of the patients had been given any kind of treatment. Patient clinical samples collected from about 2012 to 2018 were retrospectively analysed using T-cell receptor beta sequencing.

Study-level results and caveats: In both blood and tumor samples, TCR beta diversity was reported to be significantly higher in malignant tumors than in benign nodules.

This sequence was found in a female donor with papillary thyroid cancer or a benign thyroid nodule (not recorded which). Some clones in this sample may be carry-over from other donors' samples. Sequences were obtained from adjacent normal tissue.

CDR3 reads: CASIGGASSYGYTF. The nucleotide sequence is given as TGTGCCAGCATAGGAGGGGCGTCTAGCTATGGCTACACCTTC. The chain was built from TRBV28 and TRBJ1-2; TRBD1 is a possible D gene, resting on 5 matching bases. The CDR3 runs 14 residues from the cysteine to the phenylalanine. Only the CDR3 DNA is retained, 42 bases long and in frame from the first base. The germline V gene provides CDR1 MDHEN and CDR2 SYDVKM. V sheds 7 bases and J sheds 4 bases, leaving 16 bases between their ends.